The entry below gives a single TCR beta chain sequence along with its context. Its recognized antigen is unknown. Base qualities were left out, and no much larger clone turns up one base away. Patients with a history of autoimmune disease or receiving systemic immunosuppression were excluded from the trial. Peripheral blood for TCR sequencing was collected from all dose cohorts at baseline, on cycle 4 day 1, and on cycle 7 day 1. Samples came from an open-label, multicenter, first-in-human phase I dose-escalation trial of ivuxolimab. Adults with locally advanced or metastatic melanoma, renal cell carcinoma, hepatocellular carcinoma or head and neck squamous cell carcinoma were enrolled in the trial. Before TCR sequencing, CD4+ T cells and CD8+ T cells from peripheral blood were sorted into separate populations. For sequencing of the TCRbeta CDR3 region, genomic DNA was extracted from the sorted cells. TCRbeta CDR3 regions were sequenced using the immunoSEQ Assay. TCRdb obtained this table from immuneACCESS and retained in-frame rearrangements with V and J assigned. These tables miss some clones; where compared with another copy, unresolved V genes account for less than half of the shortfall, and the remainder is unexplained. The sample table contains 67,000 or so clones; only one count was recorded for around 89% of them. The top ten clones comprise around 0.96% of the sample.

These data originate in a study of OX40 agonist ivuxolimab in advanced cancers. Some background on the complete study: Ivuxolimab was a fully human IgG2 agonistic monoclonal antibody targeting the costimulatory receptor OX40 (CD134). Intravenous ivuxolimab was administered to patients every 2 weeks at six dose levels: 0.01, 0.1, 0.3, 1.5, 3 and 10 mg/kg. Among the approximately 50 dose-escalation patients, some 20 had hepatocellular carcinoma, around 15 melanoma, 9 renal cell carcinoma and 9 head and neck cancer. In the dose-escalation cohort, around four fifths of patients were male, and the mean age was around 60 years, with a range of about 23 to 85. Prior anti-PD-1, anti-PD-L1 or anti-CTLA-4 therapy was permitted, and checkpoint inhibitors had been received by 40% to 50% of dose-escalation patients. Three dose-escalation patients achieved partial responses, one with hepatocellular carcinoma and two with cutaneous melanoma. Peripheral TCRbeta sequencing aimed to test whether ivuxolimab altered TCR sequence diversity and caused clonal T-cell expansion. The paper describes the monotherapy dose-escalation part (N of about 57 patients) of the phase I trial of ivuxolimab.

Beyond this particular receptor, the publication reports: In the 0.1-3.0 mg/kg groups, partial responders had among the lowest normalized peripheral clonal expansion, particularly in CD8+ T cells. Clonal expansion of both CD4+ and CD8+ blood T cells was observed from baseline to week 6 at doses 0.1 to 3.0 mg/kg. The antigen specificity of the peripheral T cells that underwent clonal expansion was not determined. Low levels of normalized T-cell clonal expansion were also seen in some patients who did not respond. After ivuxolimab, expanded clones were on average more numerous among CD8+ T cells than among CD4+ T cells.

Sequences SGDLS (CDR1) and YYNGEE (CDR2) are obtained from the germline V gene. Trimming takes 5 bases from V and 2 bases from J, and the germline ends sit 20 bases apart. The CDR3 has 17 amino acids, counting the end cysteine and phenylalanine. Only the CDR3 DNA stays, 51 bases, in frame from base 1. Sequenced here: CD4+ or CD8+ T cells sorted from blood, sampled in a trial of the OX40 agonist ivuxolimab. The chain is made from TRBV9 and TRBJ2-1, with the D assignment possibly TRBD1 or TRBD2, given 6 matching bases for each. The source of this sequence is an adult with an advanced solid tumor such as melanoma, head and neck, liver or kidney cancer. In nucleotide form, the sequence is TGTGCCAGCAGTGATCCAGCTGGGGGGCCCACCTACAATGAGCAGTTCTTC. It is translated as CASSDPAGGPTYNEQFF.